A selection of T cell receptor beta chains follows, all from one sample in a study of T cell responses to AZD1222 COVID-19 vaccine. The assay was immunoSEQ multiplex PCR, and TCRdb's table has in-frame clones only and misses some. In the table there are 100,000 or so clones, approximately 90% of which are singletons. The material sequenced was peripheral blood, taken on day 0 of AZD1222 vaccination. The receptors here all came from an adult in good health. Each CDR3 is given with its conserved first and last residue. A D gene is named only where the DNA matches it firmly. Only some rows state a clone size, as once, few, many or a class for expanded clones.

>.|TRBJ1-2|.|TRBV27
CASSPQGNYGYTF
TGTGCCAGCTCTCCGCAGGGGAACTATGGCTACACCTTC
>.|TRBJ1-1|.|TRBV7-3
CASSLTTQGTEAFF
TGTGCCAGCAGCTTAACGACACAGGGCACTGAAGCTTTCTTT
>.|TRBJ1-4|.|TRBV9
CASSVGVGGEKLFF
TGTGCCAGCAGCGTAGGAGTAGGGGGTGAAAAACTGTTTTTT
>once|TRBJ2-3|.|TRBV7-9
CASSSAQTSTDTQYF
TGTGCCAGCAGCTCAGCGCAGACTAGCACAGATACGCAGTATTTT
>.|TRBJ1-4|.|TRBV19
CASSMQGRGGEKLFF
TGTGCCAGTAGTATGCAGGGCCGTGGAGGTGAAAAACTGTTTTTT
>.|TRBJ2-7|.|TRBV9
CASSVGAGQLWEQYF
TGTGCCAGCAGCGTAGGGGCAGGGCAGCTATGGGAGCAGTACTTC
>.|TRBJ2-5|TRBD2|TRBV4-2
CASSQARGEQETQYF
TGTGCCAGCAGCCAGGCACGGGGGGAACAAGAGACCCAGTACTTC
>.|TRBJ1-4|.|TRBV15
CATSDRFNEKLFF
TGTGCCACCAGCGACAGATTTAATGAAAAACTGTTTTTT
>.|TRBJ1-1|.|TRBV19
CASSAGQHLNTEAFF
TGTGCCAGTAGTGCCGGACAGCACCTGAACACTGAAGCTTTCTTT
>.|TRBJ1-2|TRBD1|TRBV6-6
CASSVDRGASNYGYTF
TGTGCCAGCAGCGTTGACAGGGGGGCTTCTAACTATGGCTACACCTTC
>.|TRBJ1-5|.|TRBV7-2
CASSLSLDQPQHF
TGTGCCAGCAGCTTAAGCCTCGATCAGCCCCAGCATTTT
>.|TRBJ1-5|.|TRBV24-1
CATSDTNPNQPQHF
TGTGCCACCAGTGACACGAACCCCAATCAGCCCCAGCATTTT
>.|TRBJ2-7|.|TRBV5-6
CASSLPGLGYEQYF
TGTGCCAGCAGCTTGCCGGGGTTGGGCTACGAGCAGTACTTC
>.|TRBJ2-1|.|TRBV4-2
CASSQGGGDPTGNEQFF
TGTGCCAGCAGCCAAGGGGGGGGAGACCCGACAGGAAATGAGCAGTTCTTC
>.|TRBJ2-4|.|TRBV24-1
CATSLVGGIQYF
TGTGCCACCAGCCTAGTTGGTGGCATTCAGTACTTC
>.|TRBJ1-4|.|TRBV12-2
CASRPGTRVF
TGTGCAAGTCGGCCTGGGACTAGGGTTTTT
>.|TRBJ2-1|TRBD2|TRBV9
CASSVEGTSGIHEQFF
TGTGCCAGCAGCGTAGAGGGGACTAGCGGGATACACGAGCAGTTCTTC
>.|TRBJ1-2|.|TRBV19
CASTPSDRNYGYTF
TGTGCCAGTACCCCAAGTGACAGAAACTATGGCTACACCTTC
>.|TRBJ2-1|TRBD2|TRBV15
CATSRKLGLADYNEQFF
TGTGCCACCAGCAGGAAACTGGGACTAGCGGACTACAATGAGCAGTTCTTC
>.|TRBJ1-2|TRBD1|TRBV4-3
CASSQEVGTGSYGYTF
TGCGCCAGCAGCCAAGAAGTTGGGACAGGGTCCTATGGCTACACCTTC
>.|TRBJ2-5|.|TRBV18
CASSPEHLQETQYF
TGTGCCAGCTCACCCGAACACCTCCAAGAGACCCAGTACTTC
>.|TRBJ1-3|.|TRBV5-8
CASSSALTGFSSGNTIYF
TGTGCCAGCAGCTCAGCCCTGACGGGGTTTAGCTCTGGAAACACCATATATTTT
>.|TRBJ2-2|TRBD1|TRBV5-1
CASSLPQTGGRSGELFF
TGCGCCAGCAGCTTGCCCCAGACAGGGGGCAGATCCGGGGAGCTGTTTTTT
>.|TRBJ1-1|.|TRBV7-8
CASSLTGAEAFF
TGTGCCAGCAGCTTGACAGGTGCTGAAGCTTTCTTT
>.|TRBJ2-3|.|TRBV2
CASSVAGNRGTDTQYF
TGTGCCAGCAGCGTCGCGGGGAACCGAGGCACAGATACGCAGTATTTT
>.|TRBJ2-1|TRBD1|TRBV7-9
CASIPPGTGHNEQFF
TGTGCCAGCATCCCGCCCGGGACAGGGCACAATGAGCAGTTCTTC
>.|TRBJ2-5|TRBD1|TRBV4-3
CASSQVGTERQETQYF
TGCGCCAGCAGCCAAGTAGGGACAGAAAGACAAGAGACCCAGTACTTC
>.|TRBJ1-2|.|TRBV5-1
CASTPPGTEGYTF
TGCGCCAGCACCCCCCCGGGTACTGAAGGCTACACCTTC
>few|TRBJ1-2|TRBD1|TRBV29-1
CSVVQGANWGYTF
TGCAGCGTTGTGCAGGGGGCGAATTGGGGCTACACCTTC
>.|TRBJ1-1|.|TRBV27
CASSFSPRANTEAFF
TGTGCCAGCAGTTTCTCCCCCAGGGCGAACACTGAAGCTTTCTTT
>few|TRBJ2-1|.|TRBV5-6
CASNPGLRPNEQFF
TGTGCCAGCAACCCGGGGCTCCGGCCCAATGAGCAGTTCTTC
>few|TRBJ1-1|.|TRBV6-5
CATLSVGTEAFF
TGTGCCACTCTGTCGGTAGGCACTGAAGCTTTCTTT
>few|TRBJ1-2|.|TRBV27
CASMSNWGSRDYGYTF
TGTGCCAGCATGTCTAATTGGGGCAGCAGGGACTATGGCTACACCTTC
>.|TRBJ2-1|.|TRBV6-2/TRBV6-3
CASSPGAYNEQFF
TGTGCCAGCAGTCCAGGGGCCTACAATGAGCAGTTCTTC
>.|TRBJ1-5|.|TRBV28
CASSLLRDSNQPQHF
TGTGCCAGCAGTTTACTCCGGGACAGCAATCAGCCCCAGCATTTT
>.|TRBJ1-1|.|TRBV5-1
CASSSTGSEAFF
TGCGCCAGCAGCTCTACAGGGAGTGAAGCTTTCTTT
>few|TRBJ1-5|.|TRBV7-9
CASSLDLQGNQPQHF
TGTGCCAGCAGCTTAGATCTACAGGGTAACCAGCCCCAGCATTTT
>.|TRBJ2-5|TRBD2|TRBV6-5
CASSTTSGSWETQYF
TGTGCCAGCAGCACGACTAGCGGGAGTTGGGAGACCCAGTACTTC
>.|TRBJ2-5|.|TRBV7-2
CASSSRRQGETQYF
TGTGCCAGCAGCTCCCGCCGGCAGGGAGAGACCCAGTACTTC
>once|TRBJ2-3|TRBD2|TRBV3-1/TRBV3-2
CATTSGTTDTQYF
TGTGCCACCACTAGCGGGACCACAGATACGCAGTATTTT
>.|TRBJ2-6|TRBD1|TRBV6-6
CATRGTARSGANVLTF
TGTGCCACCAGGGGGACAGCGCGCTCTGGGGCCAACGTCCTGACTTTC
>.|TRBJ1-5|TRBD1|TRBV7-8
CASSPGTGNQPQHF
TGTGCCAGCAGCCCTGGGACAGGGAACCAGCCCCAGCATTTT
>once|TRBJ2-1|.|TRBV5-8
CASSPRRSSYNEQFF
TGTGCCAGCAGCCCTAGAAGGAGCTCCTACAATGAGCAGTTCTTC
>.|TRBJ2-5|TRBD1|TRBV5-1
CASSFRDRVPYQETQYF
TGCGCCAGCAGCTTCCGAGACAGGGTGCCATACCAAGAGACCCAGTACTTC
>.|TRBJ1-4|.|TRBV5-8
CASSLEGVFGEKLFF
TGTGCCAGCAGCCTCGAGGGGGTTTTTGGTGAAAAACTGTTTTTT
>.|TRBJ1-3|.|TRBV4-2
CASSQDRSSGSGNTIYF
TGTGCCAGCAGCCAAGACCGGTCCTCAGGGAGTGGAAACACCATATATTTT
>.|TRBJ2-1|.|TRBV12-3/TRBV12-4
CASTKAEGVEQFF
TGTGCCAGCACCAAAGCAGAGGGAGTAGAGCAGTTCTTC
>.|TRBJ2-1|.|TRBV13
CASREGGQYSYNEQFF
TGTGCCAGCAGAGAAGGGGGGCAGTACTCCTACAATGAGCAGTTCTTC
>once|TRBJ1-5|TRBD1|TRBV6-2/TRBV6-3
CASSYPQGPNQPQHF
TGTGCCAGCAGTTACCCACAGGGGCCGAATCAGCCCCAGCATTTT
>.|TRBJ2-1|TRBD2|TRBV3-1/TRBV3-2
CASSLMGLAGGPPYNEQFF
TGTGCCAGCAGCCTTATGGGACTAGCGGGAGGTCCACCCTACAATGAGCAGTTCTTC
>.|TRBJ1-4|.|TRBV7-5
CARSSPGQGREKLFF
TGTGCCAGAAGCTCTCCGGGACAGGGAAGAGAAAAACTGTTTTTT
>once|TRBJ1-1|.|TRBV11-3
CASSFLGTVMNTEAFF
TGTGCCAGCAGCTTCCTGGGGACGGTGATGAACACTGAAGCTTTCTTT
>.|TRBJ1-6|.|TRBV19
CASSMQGSYNSPLHF
TGTGCCAGTAGTATGCAGGGCTCCTATAATTCACCCCTCCACTTT